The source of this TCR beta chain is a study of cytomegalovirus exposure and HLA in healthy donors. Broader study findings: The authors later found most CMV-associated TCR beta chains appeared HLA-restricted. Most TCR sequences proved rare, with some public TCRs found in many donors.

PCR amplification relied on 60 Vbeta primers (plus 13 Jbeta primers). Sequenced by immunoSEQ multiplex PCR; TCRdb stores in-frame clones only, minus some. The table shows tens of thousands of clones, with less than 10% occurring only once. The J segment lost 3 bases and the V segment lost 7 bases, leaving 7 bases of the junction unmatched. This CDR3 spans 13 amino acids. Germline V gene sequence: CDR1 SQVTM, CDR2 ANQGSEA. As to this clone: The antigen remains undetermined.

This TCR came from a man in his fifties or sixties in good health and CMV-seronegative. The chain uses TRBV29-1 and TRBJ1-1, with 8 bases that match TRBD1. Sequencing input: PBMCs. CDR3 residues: CSARQGRDTEAFF. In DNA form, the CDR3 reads TGCAGCGCTCGACAGGGGAGGGACACTGAAGCTTTCTTT.